What follows are 20 T cell receptor beta chains derived from one specimen sequenced in a study of PD-L1 blockade in urothelial cancer (dated by TCRdb to about 2017). The library was built by means of the immunoSEQ multiplex PCR assay. This is the immuneACCESS table as TCRdb keeps it, with only in-frame sequences that have V and J called. A part of the clones is gone; compared with another copy, unresolved V genes explain less than half, and the rest is unexplained. This sample comprises about 50,000 clones, approximately 90% of them detected only once. The ten largest make up less than 3% of the sample. What the time point label conveys for this sample: peripheral blood 6 weeks after treatment start. The material was PBMCs, obtained around atezolizumab (anti-PD-L1) treatment. The receptors shown here come from a man in his fifties or sixties with urothelial cancer.

The chain combines TRBV2 with TRBJ1-5; the match to TRBD1 covers 8 bases. J gave up 1 base and V 5 bases, and 4 bases lay outside the gene matches. Germline CDR1 reads SNHLY; CDR2 reads FYNNEI. The CDR3 has 15 residues. The CDR3 DNA reads as TGTGCCAGCAGTCTCAGGGGGCGCAGCAATCAGCCCCAGCATTTT. Its translation is CASSLRGRSNQPQHF.

The chain's CDR3 is CASSYSALRSYEQYF. CDR3 sequence (DNA): TGTGCCAGCAGTTACTCAGCCCTTCGGTCCTACGAGCAGTACTTC. V usage is TRBV6-5 and J usage is TRBJ2-7, with unresolved D. Germline V lookup: CDR1 MNHEY, CDR2 SVGAGI. This CDR3 comprises 15 residues. The V end lost 0 bases, the J end lost 1 base, and 10 bases lay between the germline ends.

The chain joins TRBV2 to TRBJ1-5; 7 bases align to TRBD1. The V segment lost 2 bases and the J segment 7 bases; nucleotides outside the gene matches: 5. Germline CDR1 SNHLY, CDR2 FYNNEI. This CDR3 has 14 amino acids. DNA of the CDR3: TGTGCCAGCAGTGAACAGGGGGAACTGCAGCCCCAGCATTTT. It codes for CASSEQGELQPQHF.

The CDR3 nucleotides are TGTGCCAGCAGCCCCAGCCGGGTCGGAGGCCGTAATGAAAAACTGTTTTTT. The encoded protein is CASSPSRVGGRNEKLFF. This rearrangement joins TRBV11-2 to TRBJ1-4; D gene uncertain. The V end lost 5 bases, the J end lost 4 bases, and 20 bases lay between the germline ends. The germline V gene encodes CDR1 SGHAT and CDR2 FQNNGV. The CDR3 is 17 residues long. The full variable domain, rest sourced from reference TRBV11-2 and TRBJ1-4, is EAGVAQSPRYKIIEKRQSVAFWCNPISGHATLYWYQQILGQGPKLLIQFQNNGVVDDSQLPKDRFSAERLKGVDSTLKIQPAKLEDSAVYLCASSPSRVGGRNEKLFFGSGTQLSVL.

This chain connects TRBV5-8 to TRBJ2-1, with a tentative D call TRBD1 (6 bases). The V end lost 6 bases, the J end lost 8 bases, and 18 bases lay between the germline ends. The CDR3 runs to 14 residues. CDR1 is SGHTS, CDR2 YDEGEE, per germline. CDR3 protein: CASTRDTARDEQFF. CDR3 in DNA: TGTGCCAGCACCCGGGACACGGCTAGGGATGAGCAGTTCTTC.

CDR3 region: CASLGQETQYF. As DNA, the CDR3 is TGTGCCAGTCTCGGTCAAGAGACCCAGTACTTC. J is TRBJ2-5 and V is TRBV19; D not certain. Germline assignment: CDR1 LNHDA and CDR2 SQIVND (reference sequence). The CDR3 contains 11 residues. Trimming took off 8 bases at V and 2 bases at J, with 6 bases between the two ends.

V is TRBV6-5 and J is TRBJ2-1, with 7 nucleotides matching TRBD1. The length of the CDR3 is 13 residues. The germline CDR1 and CDR2 sequences are MNHEY and SVGAGI. Germline trimming cut 7 bases from V and 5 bases from J; bases unmatched to any gene: 5. CDR3 nucleotides: TGTGCCAGCACTCGGACAGGCAACAATGAGCAGTTCTTC. It translates to CASTRTGNNEQFF.

V and J are TRBV2 and TRBJ2-7; tentatively, D is TRBD1 (7 bases). The CDR3 covers 12 residues. Between the trimmed V and J ends, which lost 8 bases and 5 bases, there was a span of 13 bases. Germline V gene sequence: CDR1 SNHLY, CDR2 FYNNEI. The CDR3 DNA sequence: TGTGCCAGCCGCCAGGGGGGAAACGAGCAGTACTTC. Its translation: CASRQGGNEQYF.

This clone was observed a single time. This chain uses TRBV5-1 with TRBJ2-6, with a tentative D call TRBD2 (5 bases). There are 15 residues in the CDR3. Trimming left V 2 bases short and J 0 bases short, with 6 bases between. Germline CDR1 reads SGHRS; CDR2 reads YFSETQ. CDR3 nucleotide sequence: TGCGCCAGCAGCTTCGGAGGCTCTGGGGCCAACGTCCTGACTTTC. Translating gives CASSFGGSGANVLTF.

The chain recombines TRBV7-8 with TRBJ2-7, with D tentatively TRBD2 (5 bases). V was pared by 0 bases and J by 4 bases, with 16 bases between. CDR3 length: 16 amino acids. Germline V gene lookup returns CDR1 SGHVS and CDR2 FQNEAQ. CDR3: CASSLAEARRSYEQYF. Written as DNA, the CDR3 is TGTGCCAGCAGCTTAGCGGAAGCGAGGAGGTCTTACGAGCAGTACTTC.

The chain has TRBV5-6 and TRBJ2-2, with TRBD1 as a possible D gene (6 bases). Trimming pared 1 base from V and 2 bases from J, leaving 12 bases between. CDR3 size: 16 residues. Germline CDR1 and CDR2: SGHDT and YYEEEE. CDR3 nucleotides: TGTGCCAGCAGCTTGAACAGGGACATAAACACCGGGGAGCTGTTTTTT. Translated, it gives CASSLNRDINTGELFF.

The chain uses TRBV6-6 and TRBJ2-5; no definite D call. V was pared by 4 bases and J by 5 bases, with 11 bases between. This CDR3 spans 13 amino acids. Germline lookup yields CDR1 MNHNY and CDR2 SVGAGI (reference sequence). CDR3 loop: CASSSHGAETQYF. The CDR3 nucleotides are TGTGCCAGCAGTTCTCACGGAGCGGAGACCCAGTACTTC.

V usage is TRBV28 and J usage is TRBJ1-3; D is undetermined. The CDR3 runs 15 residues. With 2 bases removed from V and 3 bases from J, the gap between germline ends came to 11 bases. Germline CDR1 is MDHEN and CDR2 is SYDVKM. CDR3 nucleotide sequence: TGTGCCAGCAGTTTAATGGGCCGATTTGGAAACACCATATATTTT. Its translation: CASSLMGRFGNTIYF. Supplemented by reference TRBV28 and TRBJ1-3, the full variable domain reads DVKVTQSSRYLVKRTGEKVFLECVQDMDHENMFWYRQDPGLGLRLIYFSYDVKMKEKGDIPEGYSVSREKKERFSLILESASTNQTSMYLCASSLMGRFGNTIYFGEGSWLTVV.

V gene TRBV25-1 combines with J gene TRBJ1-1; TRBD1 might be the D (6 bases). This CDR3 has 12 amino acids. V lost 5 bases and J 9 bases, leaving 13 bases between the germline ends. Germline V gene lookup returns CDR1 MGHDK and CDR2 SYGVNS. The CDR3 loop is CASSFPGTQAFF. The CDR3, as DNA: TGTGCCAGCAGTTTTCCCGGGACACAAGCTTTCTTT.

The chain links TRBV4-3 to TRBJ1-5, with unresolved D. V gave up 1 base and J gave up 9 bases, with 16 bases separating them. This CDR3 has 15 residues. Germline CDR1 reads LGHNA; CDR2 reads YSLEER. The DNA for the CDR3 is TGCGCCAGCAGCCAAGTTTGGCCAGTTCAAACGCCCCAGCATTTT. It is translated as CASSQVWPVQTPQHF.

The rearrangement links TRBV13 to TRBJ2-5; unclear D gene. Germline CDR1 reads PRHDT; CDR2 reads FYEKMQ (reference sequence). There are 13 residues in the CDR3. V lost 3 bases, J lost 1 base, and 6 bases lay in between. This chain's CDR3 is CASSLRLQETQYF. The DNA of the CDR3 is TGTGCCAGCAGCTTGCGTCTCCAAGAGACCCAGTACTTC.

J is TRBJ2-5 and V is TRBV5-6; 8 nucleotides align to TRBD2. CDR1 and CDR2 (germline): SGHDT, YYEEEE. The V gene end was trimmed by 10 bases and the J gene end by 2 bases; junction bases not matched to a gene: 7. This CDR3 has 13 amino acids. The CDR3 spells CASSGGRQETQYF. In DNA, the CDR3 is TGTGCCTCCAGCGGGGGCCGGCAAGAGACCCAGTACTTC.

This rearrangement joins TRBV7-8 to TRBJ2-5; TRBD1 matches 12 bases. The CDR3 length is 16 residues. The V and J ends lost 3 bases and 3 bases, in that order; junction bases with no gene match: 5. Germline V gives CDR1 SGHVS, CDR2 FQNEAQ. The CDR3 loop is CASSFTGTGGKETQYF. In DNA, the CDR3 is TGTGCCAGCAGCTTCACCGGGACAGGGGGCAAAGAGACCCAGTACTTC.

V gene TRBV18 combines with J gene TRBJ2-2; possibly TRBD2 for D (5 bases). In germline, CDR1 is KGHSH, CDR2 LQKENI. The CDR3 consists of 16 residues. With 2 bases removed from V and 1 base from J, the gap between germline ends came to 11 bases. In nucleotides, the CDR3 is TGTGCCAGCTCACCATCGACGGGGATGAACACCGGGGAGCTGTTTTTT. Translated, it gives CASSPSTGMNTGELFF.

The V call is TRBV11-2, the J call TRBJ1-2; the D is unclear. V lost 5 bases, J lost 7 bases, and 17 bases lay in between. The V gene's germline CDR1 is SGHAT and CDR2 FQNNGV. The CDR3 sequence is 14 residues long. In DNA, the CDR3 is TGTGCCAGCAGCCGCCCTTTTACGGTATCTGGCTACACCTTC. This translates into CASSRPFTVSGYTF.